Listed below are T cell receptor beta chains from one sample, sequenced in a study of metastatic and nonmetastatic thyroid tumors. TCRdb re-called the PCR reads through MiXCR. The repertoire includes 30,000 to 45,000 clones, 15% to 20% of them detected once, and 15% to 20% sits in the top ten. Sequencing was performed on blood. These receptors originate from a female donor with papillary thyroid cancer or a benign thyroid nodule (not recorded which). Some clones in this sample may be carry-over from other donors' samples. The CDR3 runs from the conserved cysteine through the conserved F or W. D genes are given only for firm matches. Clone size is not always given. Where it is, it says once, few, many or a class for expanded clones.

.,TRBJ1-1,.,TRBV7-6,TGTGCCAGTAGTGCCGGATTGAACACTGAAGCTTTCTTT,CASSAGLNTEAFF
TRBD2,TRBJ2-1,many,TRBV11-1,TGTGCCAGCAGCTTAACTTCGGGAGGTTCCTACAATGAGCAGTTCTTC,CASSLTSGGSYNEQFF
.,TRBJ2-7,many,TRBV12-3/TRBV12-4,TGTGCCAGCAGTTTATTTGACACAACCTACGAGCAGTACTTC,CASSLFDTTYEQYF
TRBD1,TRBJ2-7,few,TRBV5-1,TGCGCCAGCAGCTTGGGATATCAGGGACAGGGGGCCGACGAGCAGTACTTC,CASSLGYQGQGADEQYF
TRBD1,TRBJ2-7,few,TRBV11-3,TGTGCCAGCAGCCCGGGGACAGGAGGCGAGCAGTACTTC,CASSPGTGGEQYF
.,TRBJ1-1,.,TRBV18,TGTGCCAGCTCTGGGGGTATGAACACTGAAGCTTTCTTT,CASSGGMNTEAFF
TRBD1,TRBJ1-2,few,TRBV6-1,TGTGCCAACAGTCCACGCGCCGGGACAGACGTACGAGGCTACACCTTC,CANSPRAGTDVRGYTF
TRBD2,TRBJ2-7,.,TRBV11-1,TGTGCCAGCAGCTACACTAGCGTTAGTAATTCCTACGAGCAGTACTTC,CASSYTSVSNSYEQYF
.,TRBJ2-1,.,TRBV20-1,TGCAGTGCTAGAGACCTTGGACTATCGGAATACAATGAGCAGTTCTTC,CSARDLGLSEYNEQFF
TRBD2,TRBJ2-3,.,TRBV6-5,TGTGCCAGCAGTGACTCTAGCGGGGGGGCCACAGATACGCAGTATTTT,CASSDSSGGATDTQYF
TRBD2,TRBJ2-7,few,TRBV6-2/TRBV6-3,TGTGCCAGCAGGTCGCTAGCGGTCTCCTCCGAGCAGTACTTC,CASRSLAVSSEQYF
.,TRBJ2-1,many,TRBV20-1,TGCAGTGCTAGAGATCTCCTGGGACAAGGGAGTCGTGAGCAGTTCTTC,CSARDLLGQGSREQFF
.,TRBJ2-7,.,TRBV7-2,TGTGCCAGCAGCTTATATCCCCACGTCTCCTACGAGCAGTACTTC,CASSLYPHVSYEQYF
.,TRBJ1-5,many,TRBV19,TGTGCCAGTACCTCCTTGGCCGGGGGCGGCAATCAGCCCCAGCATTTT,CASTSLAGGGNQPQHF